This note documents a single T cell receptor beta chain sequence. The record originates from a study of cytomegalovirus exposure and HLA in healthy donors. The CDR3 sequence is 14 residues long. Germline V gives CDR1 SGHAT, CDR2 FQNNGV. The V and J ends lost 3 bases and 5 bases, in that order; junction bases with no gene match: 7. Measured with immunoSEQ multiplex PCR; TCRdb has only the in-frame clones, and not every one. This table has 30,000 to 40,000 clones, over 80% appearing once. The TCR originated in a man aged 18-30 years in good health and CMV-seronegative. The sample comprised PBMCs. The rearrangement joins TRBV11-2 to TRBJ2-7; 7 bases match TRBD1. The DNA for the CDR3 is TGTGCCAGCAGCTTCGCCTGGGGGACAGACGAGCAGTACTTC. As protein: CASSFAWGTDEQYF.